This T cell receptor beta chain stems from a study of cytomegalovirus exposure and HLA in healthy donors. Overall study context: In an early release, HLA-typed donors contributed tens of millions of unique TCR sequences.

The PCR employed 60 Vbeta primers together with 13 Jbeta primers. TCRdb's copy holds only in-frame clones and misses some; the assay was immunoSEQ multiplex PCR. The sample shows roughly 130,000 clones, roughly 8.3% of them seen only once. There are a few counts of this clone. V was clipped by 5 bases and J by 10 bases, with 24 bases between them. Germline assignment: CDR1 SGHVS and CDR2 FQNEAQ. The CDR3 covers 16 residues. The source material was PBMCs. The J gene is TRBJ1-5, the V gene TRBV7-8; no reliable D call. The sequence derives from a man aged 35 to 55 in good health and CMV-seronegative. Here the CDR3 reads CASSQLAQTLGRPQHF. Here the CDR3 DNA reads TGTGCCAGCAGCCAATTAGCCCAAACCCTGGGTCGTCCCCAGCATTTT.